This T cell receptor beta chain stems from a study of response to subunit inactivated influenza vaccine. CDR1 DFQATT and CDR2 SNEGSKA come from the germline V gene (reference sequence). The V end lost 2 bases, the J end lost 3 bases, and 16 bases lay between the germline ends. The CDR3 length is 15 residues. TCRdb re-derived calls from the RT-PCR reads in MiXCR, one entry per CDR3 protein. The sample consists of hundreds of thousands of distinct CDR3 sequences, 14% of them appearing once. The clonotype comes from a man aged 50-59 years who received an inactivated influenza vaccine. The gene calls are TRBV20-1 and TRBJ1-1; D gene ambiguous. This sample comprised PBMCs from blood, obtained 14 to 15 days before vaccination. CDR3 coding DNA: TGCAGTGCTAGAAGGAACGATCGGGGATACACTGAAGCTTTCTTT. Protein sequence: CSARRNDRGYTEAFF.